The clone carrying this T cell receptor beta chain was detected ten times or more. No antigen is known for it. TCRdb reprocessed the 5' RACE reads with MiXCR, giving one entry per CDR3 protein. The profile covers 55,000 to 65,000 distinct CDR3 sequences, with about 4% appearing a single time and 2.2% taken by the ten largest. The data were obtained in a study of neurological immune-mediated disorders. This CDR3 comprises 10 residues. CDR1 and CDR2 (germline): SQVTM, ANQGSEA. The V and J ends lost 3 bases and 4 bases respectively, with 0 bases between them. Study-wide results and limits: Subjects shared no identical expanded-clone CDR3 amino acid sequences, suggesting private TCR-beta repertoires in all groups.

The chain has TRBV29-1 and TRBJ2-2; no reliable D call. The receptor's source is a woman aged 50 to 60 with multiple sclerosis. Source material: PBMCs. The CDR3 loop reads CSVDTGELFF. CDR3 in DNA: TGCAGCGTTGACACCGGGGAGCTGTTTTTT.